Below, 12 T cell receptor beta chains from the same sample are listed, as sequenced in a study of T cells in Graves' hyperthyroidism and ophthalmopathy. The TCR beta CDR3 regions underwent amplification using RNA transcripts as the source. The study used the HTBI primer set for a first-round RT-PCR of the TCR CDR3. TCRdb redid the calling of the multiplex PCR reads with MiXCR, one entry per CDR3 protein. The sample lists approximately 400,000 distinct CDR3 sequences, 15% to 18% occurring once. Input material: blood. The receptors derive from a woman between 18 and 29 years old with Graves' hyperthyroidism.

This clonotype was found many times. V gene TRBV12-3 or TRBV12-4 combines with J gene TRBJ1-2; no reliable D call. This CDR3 contains 15 residues. V was clipped by 2 bases and J by 4 bases, with 14 bases between them. The CDR3 loop reads CASSLRRLGGYGYTF. CDR3 nucleotide sequence: TGTGCCAGCAGTTTAAGGAGGCTTGGCGGCTATGGCTACACCTTC.

This clonotype was counted only a few times. The chain employs TRBV12-5 and TRBJ2-5, with 7 nucleotides matching TRBD1. The junction had 4 bases not matched to a gene; V was cut back by 1 base and J by 5 bases. The germline V gene encodes CDR1 LGHNT and CDR2 FRNRAP. The CDR3 runs to 14 residues. In DNA form, the CDR3 reads TGTGCTAGTGGTTTGGGAGGGGGCTATGAGACCCAGTACTTC. This codes for CASGLGGGYETQYF.

The chain joins TRBV27 to TRBJ2-3, with 9 bases aligning to TRBD1. This CDR3 spans 15 amino acids. The V segment lost 5 bases and the J segment 4 bases; nucleotides outside the gene matches: 7. CDR1 and CDR2 (germline): MNHEY, SMNVEV (reference sequence). The CDR3 reads CASSITGQGPDTQYF. The CDR3 nucleotides are TGTGCCAGCAGTATCACGGGACAGGGTCCAGATACGCAGTATTTT.

Many counts were recorded for this clonotype. The genes are TRBV3-1 and TRBJ2-5; 7 bases agree with TRBD2. Germline CDR1 LGHDT, CDR2 YNNKEL (reference sequence). V lost 0 bases and J lost 5; bases outside the gene matches: 15. The CDR3 loop spans 18 amino acids. Here the CDR3 DNA reads TGTGCCAGCAGCCAAGAAGGTAGCGGGCGGGTGAAGAGGGAGACCCAGTACTTC. Amino acid sequence: CASSQEGSGRVKRETQYF.

This chain uses TRBV19 with TRBJ1-1; 8 bases match TRBD1. CDR3 size: 14 residues. The trim removed 5 bases at V and 4 bases at J, leaving 6 bases unmatched. Germline V CDR1 and CDR2: LNHDA, SQIVND (reference sequence). CDR3 sequence reads: CASSVLQGGTEAFF. DNA of the CDR3: TGTGCCAGTAGTGTTCTACAGGGGGGCACTGAAGCTTTCTTT.

This clonotype has a count of ten or more. The gene calls are TRBV20-1 and TRBJ2-7, with a tentative D call TRBD1 (6 bases). This CDR3 comprises 13 residues. V dropped 6 bases and J dropped 3 bases, with 15 bases sitting between them. Per the germline V gene, CDR1 is DFQATT and CDR2 is SNEGSKA (reference sequence). CDR3 coding DNA: TGCAGTGCCCTAGGGTCAGGGGACTACGAGCAGTACTTC. Its translation is CSALGSGDYEQYF.

This clonotype occurred many times. The rearrangement uses TRBV2 and TRBJ1-5, with TRBD1 as a possible D gene (6 bases). Germline V lookup: CDR1 SNHLY, CDR2 FYNNEI. Trimming removed 4 bases at V and 6 bases at J, with 16 bases between. The length of the CDR3 is 15 residues. CDR3 sequence reads: CASSGSGGKSQPQHF. CDR3 nucleotides: TGTGCCAGCAGTGGTTCGGGGGGCAAGAGTCAGCCCCAGCATTTT.

This sequence joins TRBV6-5 and TRBJ2-1; D remains unclear. Germline CDR1 is MNHEY and CDR2 is SVGAGI. The CDR3 is 15 residues long. V gave up 0 bases and J gave up 5 bases, with 11 bases separating them. The CDR3 is CASSYSGITNNEQFF. The CDR3 coding sequence is TGTGCCAGCAGTTACTCGGGGATTACTAACAATGAGCAGTTCTTC.

At least ten counts were recorded for this clonotype. This rearrangement joins TRBV5-8 to TRBJ2-3; either TRBD1 or TRBD2 may fit D (5 bases each). Germline loops: CDR1 SGHTS, CDR2 YDEGEE. V dropped 2 bases and J dropped 6 bases, with 19 bases sitting between them. The CDR3 contains 16 residues. CDR3 coding DNA: TGTGCCAGCAGCTTAGGCGAGGGGTCTTGGTTGGATACGCAGTATTTT. This translates into CASSLGEGSWLDTQYF.

This clonotype was picked up many times. V and J are TRBV6-2 or TRBV6-3 and TRBJ2-1, with 12 nucleotides matching TRBD2. CDR3 size: 14 residues. Germline V gene sequence: CDR1 MNHEY, CDR2 SVGEGT. Trimming removed 8 bases from V and 4 bases from J; junction bases left unmatched: 3. The CDR3 sequence: CASGGLAGYNEQFF. As DNA, the CDR3 is TGTGCCAGCGGGGGACTAGCGGGTTACAATGAGCAGTTCTTC.

This clonotype was picked up many times. The V and J genes are TRBV6-1 and TRBJ2-7; D unclear. Germline loops: CDR1 MNHNS, CDR2 SASEGT. This CDR3 contains 15 residues. V was cut by 1 base and J by 0 bases, with 10 bases left in between. The chain's CDR3 is CASSEVRVSSYEQYF. The DNA of the CDR3 is TGTGCCAGCAGTGAAGTTCGGGTTAGCTCCTACGAGCAGTACTTC.

In this sample, this clonotype turned up many times. The chain has TRBV6-1 and TRBJ2-3; 8 bases map to TRBD1. Germline CDR1 is MNHNS and CDR2 is SASEGT. The CDR3 runs to 12 residues. Unmatched junction bases numbered 7, after V lost 9 bases and J lost 8 bases. The CDR3 sequence: CASEHRGVTQYF. CDR3 DNA sequence: TGTGCCAGTGAACACAGGGGGGTTACGCAGTATTTT.